The 14 T cell receptor beta chains below all came from one sample that was sequenced in a study of PD-1 blockade in classical Hodgkin lymphoma. TCRdb keeps only in-frame clones here, not all; method: immunoSEQ multiplex PCR. The repertoire includes 20,000 to 25,000 clones, 73% of them detected once, and roughly 24% sits in the top ten. Each and every patient relapsed after autologous stem cell transplantation, and patients got differing brentuximab vedotin exposure. The sequenced sample was peripheral blood mononuclear cells (PBMCs), obtained before the second cycle of nivolumab. These receptors all come from a human donor with classical Hodgkin lymphoma.

The rearrangement joins TRBV10-1 to TRBJ2-5; 7 bases align to TRBD2. There are 13 residues in the CDR3. Germline CDR1 and CDR2: WNHNN and SYGVQD (reference sequence). With V trimmed by 2 bases and J by 3 bases, 0 bases remained unmatched. The CDR3 protein is CASSEAGEETQYF. DNA for the CDR3: TGCGCCAGCAGTGAGGCGGGAGAAGAGACCCAGTACTTC.

The chain has TRBV27 and TRBJ1-1; D not resolved. Trimming left V 6 bases short and J 4 bases short, with 15 bases between. There are 14 residues in the CDR3. Germline V gene data show CDR1 as MNHEY and CDR2 as SMNVEV (reference sequence). The CDR3 DNA sequence: TGTGCCAGCAGGCCCTACCGGGTCCTCACTGAAGCTTTCTTT. This gives the protein CASRPYRVLTEAFF.

This clone came up a few times. The chain uses TRBV15 and TRBJ2-1, with 12 positions matching TRBD1. From germline, CDR1 is LNHNV and CDR2 YYDKDF (reference sequence). This CDR3 has 14 residues. The V segment lost 4 bases and the J segment 9 bases; nucleotides outside the gene matches: 4. This CDR3 reads CATSKGQGAPEQFF. CDR3 sequence (DNA): TGTGCCACCAGCAAGGGACAGGGGGCGCCTGAGCAGTTCTTC.

The chain employs TRBV25-1 and TRBJ2-5, with D possibly being TRBD1 (6 bases). In germline, CDR1 is MGHDK, CDR2 SYGVNS. V lost 4 bases and J lost 4, with 7 bases in between. This CDR3 comprises 12 residues. The CDR3 DNA is TGTGCCAGCAGTGCAGGGGTAGAGACCCAGTACTTC. It codes for CASSAGVETQYF.

In this sample, this clone turned up a few times. The V call is TRBV12-5, the J call TRBJ1-1, with TRBD1 matching over 9 bases. Losses at the gene ends were 3 bases for V and 1 base for J; bases not matched to a gene: 3. The length of the CDR3 is 15 residues. Looked up from germline, CDR1 is LGHNT and CDR2 is FRNRAP. The CDR3 coding sequence is TGTGCTAGTGGTTTCCGGACAGGGGCGAACACTGAAGCTTTCTTT. Its protein product is CASGFRTGANTEAFF.

The gene calls are TRBV14 and TRBJ1-2; the D is unclear. The germline CDR1 and CDR2 sequences are SGHDN and FVKESK. Trimming took off 3 bases at V and 12 bases at J, with 17 bases between the two ends. The CDR3 has 13 residues. CDR3 sequence reads: CASSQIGRQANTF. CDR3 nucleotides: TGTGCCAGCAGCCAGATCGGACGCCAAGCTAACACCTTC. Drawing the rest from reference TRBV14 and TRBJ1-2, the complete variable domain is EAGVTQFPSHSVIEKGQTVTLRCDPISGHDNLYWYRRVMGKEIKFLLHFVKESKQDESGMPNNRFLAERTGGTYSTLKVQPAELEDSGVYFCASSQIGRQANTFGSGTRLTVV.

The chain links TRBV10-1 to TRBJ2-2, with 10 bases matching TRBD2. The CDR3 sequence is 18 residues long. The V and J ends lost 0 bases and 5 bases, in that order; junction bases with no gene match: 9. CDR1 and CDR2 (germline): WNHNN, SYGVQD (reference sequence). CDR3 nucleotide sequence: TGCGCCAGCAGTGAGTCAGGCCTAGCGGGAGTGTTAACCGGGGAGCTGTTTTTT. This codes for CASSESGLAGVLTGELFF.

V is TRBV29-1 and J is TRBJ1-1; D gene ambiguous. Germline values: CDR1 SQVTM, CDR2 ANQGSEA. The CDR3 totals 12 residues. V gave up 2 bases and J gave up 4 bases, with 8 bases separating them. The CDR3 here is CSVETVGTEAFF. The DNA of the CDR3 is TGCAGCGTTGAAACTGTTGGCACTGAAGCTTTCTTT.

The CDR3 bases are TGTGCCACCCTATCGCGGGAGGGAGGCACAGATACGCAGTATTTT. It specifies CATLSREGGTDTQYF. The gene calls are TRBV19 and TRBJ2-3, with 9 positions matching TRBD2. The CDR3 has 15 amino acids. Germline CDR1 LNHDA, CDR2 SQIVND (reference sequence). Trimming took 10 bases from V and 1 from J; bases not matched to a gene: 9.

The chain uses TRBV10-2 and TRBJ2-1; D perhaps matches TRBD2 (6 bases). Trimming left V 6 bases short and J 6 bases short, with 12 bases between. The CDR3 loop spans 13 amino acids. From germline, CDR1 is WSHSY and CDR2 SAAADI. For the CDR3, the DNA is TGCGCCAGCAGACTAGCTGGGAGCAATGAGCAGTTCTTC. Its protein product is CASRLAGSNEQFF.

The chain carries TRBV5-1 and TRBJ2-7; D is perhaps TRBD1 or TRBD2 (7 bases each). V was pared by 4 bases and J by 3 bases, with 32 bases between. The CDR3 sequence is 20 residues long. Germline V gene data show CDR1 as SGHRS and CDR2 as YFSETQ. The CDR3 spells CASSPRSTGREPAGFYEQYF. In DNA form, the CDR3 reads TGCGCCAGCAGCCCCCGTTCGACAGGGCGGGAGCCAGCGGGCTTCTACGAGCAGTACTTC.

This clone is labeled as medium-sized. V and J are TRBV18 and TRBJ2-2; TRBD1 aligns across 7 bases. Germline V gene data show CDR1 as KGHSH and CDR2 as LQKENI. The CDR3 extends over 15 amino acids. The V and J ends lost 3 bases and 3 bases, in that order; junction bases with no gene match: 4. The CDR3 is CASSPRQGDTGELFF. The CDR3 bases are TGTGCCAGCTCACCCAGACAGGGTGACACCGGGGAGCTGTTTTTT.

V gene TRBV2 combines with J gene TRBJ2-7, with 12 bases fitting TRBD2. Germline assignment: CDR1 SNHLY and CDR2 FYNNEI. With V trimmed by 5 bases and J by 3 bases, 5 bases remained unmatched. This CDR3 has 15 amino acids. This CDR3 is CASSTTSGRIYEQYF. The CDR3 DNA is TGTGCCAGCAGTACAACTAGCGGGAGGATCTACGAGCAGTACTTC.

V is TRBV7-6 and J is TRBJ2-5, with 7 bases aligning to TRBD2. Germline CDR1 is SGHVS and CDR2 is FNYEAQ. The junction had 12 bases not matched to a gene; V was cut back by 5 bases and J by 3 bases. The CDR3 covers 16 residues. The CDR3 DNA follows: TGTGCCAGCAGCCTAGGACCGGGGGGTGGGGAAGAGACCCAGTACTTC. Its protein is CASSLGPGGGEETQYF.